What follows are 16 T cell receptor beta chains derived from one specimen sequenced in a study of Tregs in tolerant kidney transplant recipients. Mixed chimerism was transient after nonmyeloablative marrow transplants from related graft donors. Some clones are missing from TCRdb's copy, which holds only in-frame ones; the method was immunoSEQ multiplex PCR. This sample's table reports 9,900 or so clones. The sample was CD8+ T cells from blood (PBMCs), taken 24 months after the transplant. Receptors were obtained from a human patient who received a combined kidney and bone marrow transplant. Some T cells may trace back to the graft donor.

Partial CDR3 DNA: TGTGCCAGCAGTGTACCAGGGTGGGATACG. As protein: CASSVPGWDT. The whole CDR3 sequence is CASSVPGWDTQYF. The gene calls are TRBV2 and TRBJ2-3, with D possibly TRBD1 on 5 matching bases. The CDR3 extends 3 residues past the end of the read, so its final part is completed from the germline J gene. Trimming took off 4 bases at V and 6 bases at J, with 11 bases between the two ends. Germline V gene data show CDR1 as SNHLY and CDR2 as FYNNEI. This CDR3 has 13 residues.

On this clone itself: The read halts 3 residues ahead of the CDR3 end, with the missing end drawn from the germline J gene. The rearrangement links TRBV2 to TRBJ2-7; 8 bases match TRBD1. The CDR3 covers 14 residues. Trimming took 5 bases from V and 3 from J; bases not matched to a gene: 6. The germline gives CDR1 SNHLY, CDR2 FYNNEI. The DNA read from the CDR3 is TGTGCCAGCAGTACCGGGACAGGAGACTACGAG. This translates into CASSTGTGDYE. The entire CDR3 reads CASSTGTGDYEQYF.

Concerning this clone: The CDR3 extends 3 residues past the end of the read, so its final part is completed from the germline J gene. V usage is TRBV29-1 and J usage is TRBJ2-3, with 14 nucleotides matching TRBD2. The CDR3 is made up of 15 amino acids. The V segment lost 6 bases and the J segment 2 bases; nucleotides outside the gene matches: 4. Germline CDR1 is SQVTM and CDR2 is ANQGSEA. The CDR3 spells CSVTSGRVNTDTQYF. Partial CDR3 DNA: TGCAGCGTGACTAGCGGGAGGGTTAACACAGATACG.

Comment on this clone: The read is 3 residues too short to cover the CDR3 end, so that end is filled in from the germline J gene. This rearrangement joins TRBV11-2 to TRBJ2-1; D remains unclear. CDR1 and CDR2 (germline): SGHAT, FQNNGV. V was cut by 3 bases and J by 9 bases, with 9 bases left in between. The CDR3 contains 12 residues. The CDR3 reads CASSFSSIEQFF. The CDR3 DNA, read in part, is TGTGCCAGCAGCTTCTCAAGCATTGAG.

This clone is labeled large (0.1 to 1%) based on frequency. The read ends 3 residues shy of where the CDR3 ends; the end is completed using the germline J gene. This chain connects TRBV7-9 to TRBJ2-2; 11 bases map to TRBD2. V gave up 6 bases and J gave up 6 bases; unmatched junction bases: 6. Germline CDR1 SEHNR, CDR2 FQNEAQ (reference sequence). The CDR3 is 15 amino acids. The covered CDR3 bases are TGTGCCAGCAGATCTAGCGGGAGGAGCGCCGGGGAG. Its translation: CASRSSGRSAGE. The complete CDR3 protein is CASRSSGRSAGELFF. Looking up the rest from reference TRBV7-9 and TRBJ2-2 gives the full variable domain: DTGVSQNPRHKITKRGQNVTFRCDPISEHNRLYWYRQTLGQGPEFLTYFQNEAQLEKSRLLSDRFSAERPKGSFSTLEIQRTEQGDSAMYLCASRSSGRSAGELFFGEGSRLTVL.

The chain's CDR3 is CASSLFWDRETEAFF. The sequenced CDR3 bases are TGTGCCAGCAGCCTATTTTGGGACAGGGAGACTGAA. V and J are TRBV6-2 or TRBV6-3 and TRBJ1-1; 9 positions agree with TRBD1. The read gets to within 3 residues of the CDR3 end, and the germline J gene fills in the rest. V dropped 6 bases and J dropped 5; count of bases not matched to a gene: 10. Per germline, CDR1 MNHEY and CDR2 SVGEGT. This CDR3 comprises 15 residues.

A remark on this clone: The CDR3 extends 3 residues past the end of the read, so its final part is completed from the germline J gene. V and J are TRBV19 and TRBJ2-1; unclear D gene. The CDR3 runs to 15 residues. V lost 4 bases and J 0 bases, leaving 10 bases between the germline ends. From germline, CDR1 is LNHDA and CDR2 SQIVND (reference sequence). The CDR3 is CASSTSASSYNEQFF. The sequenced part of the CDR3 DNA is TGTGCCAGTAGTACTTCCGCCAGCTCCTACAATGAG.

The sequenced CDR3 bases are TGTGCCAGTAGTCTCGACAGCGTAGATGAG. The encoded protein is CASSLDSVDE. The CDR3 reads in full as CASSLDSVDEQFF. This chain connects TRBV19 to TRBJ2-1; tentatively, D is TRBD1 (5 bases). With the read ending 3 residues before the CDR3 end, the germline J gene is used to fill in that end. CDR1 LNHDA and CDR2 SQIVND come from the germline V gene (reference sequence). The CDR3 has 13 amino acids. V lost 5 bases and J 8 bases, leaving 13 bases between the germline ends.

Concerning this clone: Read coverage stops 3 residues before the CDR3 terminus; the germline J gene supplies the remainder. This rearrangement joins TRBV29-1 to TRBJ2-1, with 12 bases matching TRBD2. Losses at the gene ends were 3 bases for V and 9 bases for J; bases not matched to a gene: 9. The CDR3 extends over 15 amino acids. Looked up from germline, CDR1 is SQVTM and CDR2 is ANQGSEA. The DNA read from the CDR3 is TGCAGCGTTGACGATCGGACTAGCGGGACCGGTGAG. It codes for CSVDDRTSGTGE. The entire CDR3 protein reads CSVDDRTSGTGEQFF.

In regard to this clone: Coverage ceases 3 residues before the CDR3 finishes, and the germline J gene fills in the end. The chain combines TRBV5-1 with TRBJ2-7; tentative D call: TRBD2 (6 bases). Per the germline V gene, CDR1 is SGHRS and CDR2 is YFSETQ. V lost 1 base and J lost 5, with 13 bases in between. The CDR3 has 14 amino acids. CDR3 region: CASSLSGDGDEQYF. The CDR3 DNA, read in part, is TGCGCCAGCAGCTTGTCGGGGGATGGCGACGAG.

This clone is identified as medium-sized from frequency. The observed sequence ends 3 residues before the CDR3 terminus, with the missing tail filled in from the germline J gene. The V and J genes are TRBV7-6 and TRBJ1-4; a weak D match, TRBD1 (6 bases). Germline CDR1 SGHVS, CDR2 FNYEAQ. The CDR3 length is 17 residues. Trimming cost V 5 bases and J 3 bases, with 19 bases left between them. This chain's CDR3 is CASSQEAGAFSNEKLFF. CDR3 bases read: TGTGCCAGCAGCCAAGAGGCAGGGGCGTTTTCTAATGAAAAA.

Regarding this clone: The read is 3 residues too short to cover the CDR3 end, so that end is filled in from the germline J gene. J is TRBJ1-2 and V is TRBV20-1, with D perhaps TRBD1 (5 bases). Germline values: CDR1 DFQATT, CDR2 SNEGSKA (reference sequence). This CDR3 has 15 residues. Trimming removed 3 bases at V and 3 bases at J, with 17 bases between. The covered CDR3 bases are TGCAGTGCTAGCTCCTTCAGGGCATGGGACTATGGC. It yields the protein CSASSFRAWDYG. The full CDR3 reads CSASSFRAWDYGYTF.

Considering frequency, this clone is medium-sized. The CDR3 region is CSVEATSEQETQYF. The DNA read from the CDR3 is TGCAGCGTTGAAGCTACTAGCGAACAAGAGACC. The gene calls are TRBV29-1 and TRBJ2-5; 7 nucleotides align to TRBD2. Read coverage stops 3 residues before the CDR3 terminus; the germline J gene supplies the remainder. V shed 1 base, J shed 2 bases, and the junction held 4 bases outside the gene matches. The CDR3 extends over 14 amino acids. Per the germline V gene, CDR1 is SQVTM and CDR2 is ANQGSEA.

As to this clone: The CDR3 end is not reached by the read, which stops 3 residues before it; the germline J gene fills it in. The chain links TRBV29-1 to TRBJ2-5; the match to TRBD2 covers 12 bases. The CDR3 has 17 amino acids. Germline V gene lookup returns CDR1 SQVTM and CDR2 ANQGSEA. V shed 2 bases and J 1 base; nucleotides not matched to a gene: 8. The part of the CDR3 DNA that was read is TGCAGCGTTGAAAAGACTAGCGGGAGAGGGGGCCAAGAGACC. Its protein product is CSVEKTSGRGGQET. The entire CDR3 is CSVEKTSGRGGQETQYF.

Points on this clone: The read ends 3 residues before the CDR3 terminus; that terminus is restored from the germline J gene. This chain connects TRBV19 to TRBJ2-7; 8 bases agree with TRBD1. This CDR3 region has 17 residues. J was trimmed by 1 base and V by 0 bases; bases with no gene match: 8. Germline V gene sequence: CDR1 LNHDA, CDR2 SQIVND (reference sequence). The CDR3 DNA, read in part, is TGTGCCAGTAGTATAGACCTAGGACAGGGTAGGTCCTACGAG. Translation gives CASSIDLGQGRSYE. The entire CDR3 sequence reads CASSIDLGQGRSYEQYF.

Comment on this clone: The read ends 3 residues before the CDR3 terminus; that terminus is restored from the germline J gene. J is TRBJ2-1 and V is TRBV5-5; weak D call: TRBD2 (6 bases). CDR1 is SGHKS and CDR2 is YYEKEE in the germline V gene (reference sequence). Trimming shortened V by 1 base and J by 1 base, and 9 bases separated the two germline ends. The CDR3 spans 15 residues. The CDR3 bases that were read are TGTGCCAGCAGCTTGTTGGAGGGTTCCTACAATGAG. Its protein is CASSLLEGSYNE. The complete CDR3 reads CASSLLEGSYNEQFF.